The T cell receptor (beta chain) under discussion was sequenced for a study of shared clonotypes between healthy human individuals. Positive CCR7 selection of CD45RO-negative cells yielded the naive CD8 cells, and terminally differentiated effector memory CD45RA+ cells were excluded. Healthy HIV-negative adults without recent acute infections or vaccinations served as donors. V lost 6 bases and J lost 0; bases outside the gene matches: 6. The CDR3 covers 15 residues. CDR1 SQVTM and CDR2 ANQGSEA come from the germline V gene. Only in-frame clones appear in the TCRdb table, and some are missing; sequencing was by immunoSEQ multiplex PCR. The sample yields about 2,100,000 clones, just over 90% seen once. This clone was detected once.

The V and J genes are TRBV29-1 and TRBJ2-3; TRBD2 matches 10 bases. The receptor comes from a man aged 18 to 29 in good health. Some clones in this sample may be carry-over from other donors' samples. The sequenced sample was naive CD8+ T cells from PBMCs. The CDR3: CSVGAGGASTDTQYF. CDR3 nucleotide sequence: TGCAGCGTGGGAGCGGGAGGGGCTAGCACAGATACGCAGTATTTT.